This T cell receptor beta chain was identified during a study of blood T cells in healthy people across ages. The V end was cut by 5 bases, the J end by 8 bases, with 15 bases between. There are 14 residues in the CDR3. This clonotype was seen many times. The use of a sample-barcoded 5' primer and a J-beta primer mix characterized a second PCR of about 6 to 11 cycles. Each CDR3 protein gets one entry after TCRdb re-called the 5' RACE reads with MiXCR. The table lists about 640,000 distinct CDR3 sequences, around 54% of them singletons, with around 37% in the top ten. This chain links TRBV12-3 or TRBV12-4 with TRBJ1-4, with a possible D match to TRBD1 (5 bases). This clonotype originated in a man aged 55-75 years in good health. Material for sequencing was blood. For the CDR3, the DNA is TGTGCCAGCAGTCAACGGGACGGGATGGAAAAACTGTTTTTT. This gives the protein CASSQRDGMEKLFF.